These 7 T cell receptor beta chains were all obtained from the same sample, sequenced in a study of T cells after yellow fever vaccination. TCRdb called the 5' RACE reads again in MiXCR, with one record for every CDR3 protein. The repertoire holds approximately 550,000 distinct CDR3 sequences, roughly 19% seen once, with roughly an eighth in the top ten. The specimen comprised PBMCs, sampled 15 days after the yellow fever booster vaccination. These receptors all come from a man younger than 40 who received the YFV17D yellow fever vaccine.

The chain combines TRBV10-3 with TRBJ2-1; D might be TRBD2 (5 bases). The germline CDR1 and CDR2 sequences are ENHRY and SYGVKD. This CDR3 region has 12 residues. The V end lost 10 bases, the J end lost 6 bases, and 13 bases lay between the germline ends. In DNA, the CDR3 is TGTGCCACCGCCGGGGTAAGCAATGAGCAGTTCTTC. Encoded protein: CATAGVSNEQFF.

DNA for the CDR3: TGTGCCAGCCAGACAGGGCCGAACACCGGGGAGCTGTTTTTT. It encodes CASQTGPNTGELFF. The V call is TRBV6-1, the J call TRBJ2-2, with 7 bases that match TRBD1. Germline lookup yields CDR1 MNHNS and CDR2 SASEGT. Trimming removed 8 bases from V and 0 bases from J; junction bases left unmatched: 3. This CDR3 has 14 amino acids.

This clonotype was seen at least ten times. The rearrangement links TRBV11-2 to TRBJ2-3, with D possibly being TRBD2 (6 bases). CDR1 is SGHAT, CDR2 FQNNGV, per germline. This CDR3 region has 13 residues. V was clipped by 4 bases and J by 5 bases, with 10 bases between them. The DNA of the CDR3 is TGTGCCAGCAGCTCCCTCGGGGGAGATACGCAGTATTTT. Translation: CASSSLGGDTQYF.

The sample holds a few counts of this clonotype. This chain uses TRBV6-1 with TRBJ2-7, with 7 bases fitting TRBD1. The trim removed 6 bases at V and 5 bases at J, leaving 13 bases unmatched. The germline CDR1 and CDR2 sequences are MNHNS and SASEGT. CDR3 length equals 15 residues. Written as DNA, the CDR3 is TGTGCCAGCAGCTTGACGACAGGGCCCCCTCACGAGCAGTACTTC. Protein: CASSLTTGPPHEQYF.

This clonotype has just a few counts. This rearrangement joins TRBV24-1 to TRBJ2-3; 9 bases map to TRBD2. Germline V gene data show CDR1 as KGHDR and CDR2 as SFDVKD. The V and J ends lost 7 bases and 2 bases, in that order; junction bases with no gene match: 12. This CDR3 has 17 amino acids. The CDR3 region is CATRELRAGGPTDTQYF. The CDR3 nucleotides are TGTGCCACCAGGGAGCTTAGGGCGGGAGGGCCCACAGATACGCAGTATTTT.

The gene calls are TRBV5-1 and TRBJ2-3; the D gene is possibly TRBD1 (6 bases). CDR1 SGHRS and CDR2 YFSETQ come from the germline V gene. The CDR3 contains 19 residues. Trimming pared 0 bases from V and 2 bases from J, leaving 22 bases between. The CDR3 loop is CASSLAPGAAHTHTDTQYF. The CDR3 DNA is TGCGCCAGCAGCTTGGCCCCAGGGGCTGCACACACACACACAGATACGCAGTATTTT.

The J gene is TRBJ2-3, the V gene TRBV5-1; 7 bases agree with TRBD1. The CDR3 is 14 residues long. CDR1 and CDR2 from the germline V gene are SGHRS and YFSETQ. Trimming removed 4 bases from V and 2 bases from J; junction bases left unmatched: 4. The CDR3 nucleotides read TGCGCCAGCAGCACCGGACAGGCCACAGATACGCAGTATTTT. Protein: CASSTGQATDTQYF.